This T cell receptor beta chain was sequenced during a study of CD8 T cells in Susac syndrome. Germline-derived CDR1 and CDR2 are MGHRA and YSYEKL. The CDR3 has 15 amino acids. V dropped 4 bases and J dropped 4; count of bases not matched to a gene: 7. RNA totalling roughly 0.45 to 1 ug underwent reverse transcription with random hexamers. Amplification of TCR beta CDR3 by immunoSEQ multiplex PCR spanned 54 Vbeta and 13 Jbeta. MiXCR was run by TCRdb on the immunoSEQ multiplex PCR reads, yielding one entry per CDR3 protein. This table has 250,000 to 300,000 distinct CDR3 sequences, approximately 90% appearing once.

The V gene is TRBV4-1, the J gene TRBJ1-5, with 7 bases lining up with TRBD1. The sequence came from a human donor with multiple sclerosis. Input material: CD8+ T cells from PBMCs. CDR3 amino acids: CASSLGTVENQPQHF. CDR3 DNA: TGCGCCAGCAGCCTTGGGACAGTTGAAAATCAGCCCCAGCATTTT.